Shown below are 4 T cell receptor beta chains from a single sample sequenced in a study of CD8 T cells in ankylosing spondylitis. Using its own MiXCR run on the 5' RACE reads, TCRdb lists one record per CDR3 protein. Of some 220,000 distinct CDR3 sequences in the sample, 10% to 13% were seen once. The sequencing sample was made of blood, either unsorted or a sorted T cell fraction (not recorded which). The origin of the receptors is a male donor with ankylosing spondylitis or in good health (not recorded which).

This clonotype came up many times. This sequence joins TRBV23-1 and TRBJ2-1; D is undetermined. TRBV23-1 is labeled an ORF, and its function is uncertain. The V end lost 4 bases, the J end lost 0 bases, and 10 bases lay between the germline ends. CDR3 length: 15 residues. The CDR3 region is CASSPGSCSYNEQFF. In DNA form, the CDR3 reads TGCGCCAGCAGTCCGGGCAGTTGCTCCTACAATGAGCAGTTCTTC.

This clonotype was recorded at least ten times. The V gene is TRBV29-1, the J gene TRBJ1-3; possibly TRBD1 for D (5 bases). The CDR3 is made up of 11 amino acids. Trimming cost V 4 bases and J 7 bases, with 8 bases left between them. CDR1 is SQVTM and CDR2 is ANQGSEA in the germline V gene. The DNA of the CDR3 is TGCAGCGTTGCGCAGGGCAACACCATATATTTT. Translation gives CSVAQGNTIYF.

This clonotype has only a few counts. This rearrangement joins TRBV10-3 to TRBJ1-2; D not resolved. Germline values: CDR1 ENHRY, CDR2 SYGVKD. The CDR3 extends over 11 amino acids. The ends were cut back, 6 bases at V and 6 bases at J, with 8 bases in the middle. The CDR3 loop reads CAIRGIHGYTF. CDR3 in DNA: TGTGCCATCAGGGGGATCCATGGCTACACCTTC.

This clonotype was seen repeatedly, ten times or more. This chain joins TRBV5-1 and TRBJ2-2; tentative D call: TRBD1 (6 bases). The V and J ends lost 7 bases and 2 bases respectively, with 15 bases between them. This CDR3 is built from 15 residues. Germline V gives CDR1 SGHRS, CDR2 YFSETQ. The CDR3 DNA follows: TGCGCCAGCGGATTCACAGGGATAAACACCGGGGAGCTGTTTTTT. It codes for CASGFTGINTGELFF.